These 15 T cell receptor beta chains were sequenced from one sample in a study of T cells in Graves' hyperthyroidism and ophthalmopathy. Using RNA transcripts as the source, TCR beta CDR3 regions were amplified. The TCR CDR3 first-round RT-PCR relied on the HTBI primer set. MiXCR, applied by TCRdb to the multiplex PCR reads, yields one record per CDR3 protein. The data contain some 98,000 distinct CDR3 sequences, roughly 40% of them seen just once; the ten biggest clones take up around 9.6%. Source material: peripheral blood or thyroid tissue (not recorded which). Every receptor here comes from a woman aged 30 to 39 with Graves' hyperthyroidism.

As regards this clonotype: No conserved phenylalanine or tryptophan is present at the end of the CDR3, so a read error is the likely explanation. The V gene is TRBV6-6, the J gene TRBJ1-2, with D possibly matching TRBD1 (6 bases). CDR3 length equals 13 residues. Trimming pared 3 bases from V and 8 bases from J, leaving 13 bases between. The germline V gene encodes CDR1 MNHNY and CDR2 SVGAGI (reference sequence). CDR3 DNA: TGTGCCAGCAGTTATGGACAGTTTGGCGGCTACACCATC. The encoded protein is CASSYGQFGGYTI.

Notes on this clonotype: The junction does not match germline at one end; this may be a read error. This chain uses TRBV16 with TRBJ2-1; unclear D gene. The V gene's germline CDR1 is KGHSY and CDR2 FQNENV. The CDR3 length is 15 residues. Written as DNA, the CDR3 is TGTGCCAGCAGCCACCGAACGGGTTTACACAATGGGCAGTTCTTC. It codes for CASSHRTGLHNGQFF.

This clonotype has a handful of counts. The chain uses TRBV7-9 and TRBJ2-3, with D unresolved. Germline values: CDR1 SEHNR, CDR2 FQNEAQ (reference sequence). V dropped 5 bases and J dropped 4 bases, with 19 bases sitting between them. This CDR3 is built from 16 residues. Here the CDR3 DNA reads TGTGCCAGCAGCCCAATGATCTTGATACTCGCAGATACGCAGTATTTT. Its protein product is CASSPMILILADTQYF.

There are many counts of this clonotype. The chain employs TRBV28 and TRBJ1-2; 9 nucleotides align to TRBD1. Germline V gives CDR1 MDHEN, CDR2 SYDVKM. V gave up 8 bases and J gave up 4 bases; unmatched junction bases: 11. The CDR3 sequence is 15 residues long. CDR3 nucleotide sequence: TGTGCCAGCCTTCAACAGGGGGCGCTCATCTATGGCTACACCTTC. Its translation: CASLQQGALIYGYTF.

As to this clonotype: Since no conserved phenylalanine or tryptophan closes the CDR3, a read error is the likely cause. It is unclear where the CDR3 begins or ends on the DNA, so no DNA is shown, and the CDR3 is as TCRdb lists it. The CDR3 reads CASSSTGGNTEASL. V and J are TRBV7-3 and TRBJ1-1. The CDR3 spans 14 residues, counting both ends. The germline gives CDR1 SGHTA, CDR2 FQGTGA.

The chain recombines TRBV20-1 with TRBJ2-3; a weak D match, TRBD1 (6 bases). Looked up from germline, CDR1 is DFQATT and CDR2 is SNEGSKA (reference sequence). The germline V and J ends were trimmed by 7 bases and 6 bases, with 14 bases remaining between them. There are 12 residues in the CDR3. CDR3 DNA sequence: TGCAGTGGAATGGGGGCGCCGGATACGCAGTATTTT. As protein: CSGMGAPDTQYF.

As concerns this clonotype: Since no conserved phenylalanine or tryptophan closes the CDR3, a read error is the likely cause. The chain joins TRBV7-3 to TRBJ1-2; D remains unclear. Germline V lookup: CDR1 SGHTA, CDR2 FQGTGA. The V end lost 5 bases, the J end lost 3 bases, and 10 bases lay between the germline ends. This CDR3 is built from 13 residues. The CDR3 is CASSPRQDYGYTL. The CDR3 nucleotides are TGTGCCAGCAGCCCCAGACAAGACTATGGCTACACCCTC.

Remarks on this clonotype: This could be a read error, since a much larger clone is one nucleotide away. The V and J genes are TRBV7-3 and TRBJ2-7; 8 positions agree with TRBD2. Germline V gene lookup returns CDR1 SGHTA and CDR2 FQGTGA. The CDR3 sequence is 13 residues long. The V and J ends lost 1 base and 6 bases, in that order; junction bases with no gene match: 2. The chain's CDR3 is CASSLKRECEQYF. CDR3 in DNA: TGTGCCAGCAGCTTAAAGCGGGAGTGCGAGCAGTACTTC.

This chain uses TRBV5-1 with TRBJ2-3; 7 bases map to TRBD2. The CDR3 runs 16 residues. Germline trimming cut 2 bases from V and 2 bases from J; bases unmatched to any gene: 8. Looked up from germline, CDR1 is SGHRS and CDR2 is YFSETQ. This CDR3 reads CASSFGTNLFTDTQYF. In nucleotides, the CDR3 is TGCGCCAGCAGCTTCGGGACTAACCTCTTCACAGATACGCAGTATTTT.

As regards this clonotype: At one end the junction does not follow the germline gene, possibly because of a read error. The genes are TRBV7-2 and TRBJ1-3, with a weak D call TRBD1 (6 bases). Germline V gives CDR1 SGHTA, CDR2 FQGNSA. The CDR3 spans 17 residues. CDR3 sequence reads: CASSQVVGGFSGNTIYF. For the CDR3, the DNA is TGTGCCAGCAGCCAAGTCGTTGGGGGCTTCTCTGGGAACACCATATATTTT.

The CDR3 reads CASSLVGASGIPDTQYF. Written as DNA, the CDR3 is TGTGCCAGCAGCTTAGTAGGGGCTAGCGGGATCCCTGATACGCAGTATTTT. The chain has TRBV7-8 and TRBJ2-3; the match to TRBD2 covers 9 bases. Germline V gives CDR1 SGHVS, CDR2 FQNEAQ. The CDR3 length is 17 residues. Unmatched junction bases numbered 11, after V lost 1 base and J lost 6 bases. The variable domain in full, with the rest retrieved from reference TRBV7-8 and TRBJ2-3, is GAGVSQSPRYKVAKRGQDVALRCDPISGHVSLFWYQQALGQGPEFLTYFQNEAQLDKSGLPSDRFFAERPEGSVSTLKIQRTQQEDSAVYLCASSLVGASGIPDTQYFGPGTRLTVL.

This clonotype was counted ten times or more. The chain carries TRBV7-8 and TRBJ2-2, with TRBD2 identical over 10 bases. The CDR3 covers 16 residues. V dropped 2 bases and J dropped 4; count of bases not matched to a gene: 4. Germline CDR1 is SGHVS and CDR2 is FQNEAQ. This CDR3 is CASSLLAGARTGELFF. Written as DNA, the CDR3 is TGTGCCAGCAGCTTACTAGCGGGAGCTCGCACCGGGGAGCTGTTTTTT.

This clonotype was seen ten or more times. V usage is TRBV12-3 or TRBV12-4 and J usage is TRBJ2-5; 9 bases agree with TRBD2. The CDR3 has 15 amino acids. Trimming cost V 5 bases and J 5 bases; bases outside gene matches: 9. The CDR3 sequence: CASSDILAGEETQYF. The CDR3 nucleotides are TGTGCCAGCAGTGATATTTTAGCGGGAGAGGAGACCCAGTACTTC.

This rearrangement joins TRBV20-1 to TRBJ2-7, with TRBD2 as a possible D gene (6 bases). V was cut by 7 bases and J by 1 base, with 17 bases left in between. The germline V gene encodes CDR1 DFQATT and CDR2 SNEGSKA (reference sequence). The CDR3 covers 14 residues. CDR3 loop: CSGPTGVLSYEQYF. DNA of the CDR3: TGCAGTGGTCCCACGGGGGTCCTGTCCTACGAGCAGTACTTC.

The genes are TRBV5-1 and TRBJ2-5, with TRBD2 identical over 13 bases. Per germline, CDR1 SGHRS and CDR2 YFSETQ. J was trimmed by 7 bases and V by 3 bases; bases with no gene match: 9. The CDR3 covers 16 residues. CDR3 sequence: CASSSTGTSGAGTQYF. CDR3 in DNA: TGCGCCAGCAGCTCAACCGGGACTAGCGGGGCAGGGACCCAGTACTTC.